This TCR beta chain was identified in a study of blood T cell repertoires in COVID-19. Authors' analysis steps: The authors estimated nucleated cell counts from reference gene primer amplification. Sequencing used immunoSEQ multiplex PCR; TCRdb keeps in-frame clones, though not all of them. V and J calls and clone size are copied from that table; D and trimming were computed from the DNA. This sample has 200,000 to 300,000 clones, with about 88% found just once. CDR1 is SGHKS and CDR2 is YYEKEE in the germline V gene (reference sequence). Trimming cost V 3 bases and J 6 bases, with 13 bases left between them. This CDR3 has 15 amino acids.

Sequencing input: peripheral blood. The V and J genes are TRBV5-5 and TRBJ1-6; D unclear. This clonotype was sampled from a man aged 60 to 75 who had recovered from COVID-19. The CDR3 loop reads CASSSVWRANSPLHF. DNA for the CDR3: TGTGCCAGCAGCTCGGTGTGGAGGGCTAATTCACCCCTCCACTTT.